These 29 T cell receptor beta chains were sequenced from one sample in a study of blood T cell repertoires in COVID-19. Using immunoSEQ multiplex PCR, the repertoire was profiled, and TCRdb retains in-frame clones only, with some absent. The sample has about 440,000 clones; around 88% are singletons. Sequenced sample: peripheral blood. The receptor source for this set is a woman aged 45-65 years with COVID-19, enrolled during active disease.

This sequence joins TRBV19 and TRBJ1-5; a weak D match, TRBD1 (6 bases). Germline V gene data show CDR1 as LNHDA and CDR2 as SQIVND (reference sequence). The V gene lost 5 bases and the J gene lost 4 bases, with 15 bases spanning the gap. The CDR3 covers 15 residues. The CDR3 is CASSSSRTGNQPQHF. The CDR3 nucleotides are TGTGCCAGTAGTTCCTCCCGTACAGGGAATCAGCCCCAGCATTTT.

This clone was seen a few times. The rearrangement joins TRBV12-3 or TRBV12-4 to TRBJ1-6; D uncertain. Trimming cost V 5 bases and J 7 bases, with 6 bases left between them. This CDR3 has 12 residues. The CDR3 loop is CASSGGNSPLHF. CDR3 coding DNA: TGTGCCAGCAGTGGAGGAAATTCACCCCTCCACTTT.

The CDR3 loop reads CASSPGRQVNTEAFF. CDR3 sequence (DNA): TGTGCCAGCTCACCAGGTCGGCAGGTAAACACTGAAGCTTTCTTT. The chain uses TRBV18 and TRBJ1-1, with no clear D. The V end was cut by 2 bases, the J end by 2 bases, with 12 bases between. The CDR3 consists of 15 residues. From germline, CDR1 is KGHSH and CDR2 LQKENI.

The chain combines TRBV19 with TRBJ2-3, with 11 bases that match TRBD2. V lost 5 bases, J lost 3 bases, and 10 bases stayed unmatched. This CDR3 has 17 amino acids. Germline CDR1 and CDR2: LNHDA and SQIVND (reference sequence). This CDR3 reads CASSSLGASGGTDTQYF. The CDR3 DNA reads TGTGCCAGTAGTTCGTTGGGGGCTAGCGGGGGGACAGATACGCAGTATTTT.

CDR3 in amino acids: CAWSGGDLYYNEQFF. The CDR3 DNA is TGTGCCTGGAGTGGGGGGGACTTATACTACAATGAGCAGTTCTTC. The gene calls are TRBV30 and TRBJ2-1, with D perhaps matching TRBD2 (6 bases). V lost 1 base and J 3 bases, leaving 13 bases between the germline ends. CDR1 is GTSNPN and CDR2 is SVGIG in the germline V gene (reference sequence). There are 15 residues in the CDR3.

V is TRBV10-3 and J is TRBJ2-7; D gene uncertain. Looked up from germline, CDR1 is ENHRY and CDR2 is SYGVKD. The CDR3 extends over 12 amino acids. Trimming took off 0 bases at V and 3 bases at J, with 3 bases between the two ends. CDR3 loop: CAISESYYEQYF. In nucleotides, the CDR3 is TGTGCCATCAGTGAGTCGTACTACGAGCAGTACTTC.

The chain carries TRBV14 and TRBJ1-2; D is ambiguous. Germline V lookup: CDR1 SGHDN, CDR2 FVKESK. V lost 0 bases to trimming and J lost 4 bases, with 12 bases between them. CDR3 length: 15 amino acids. CDR3 bases: TGTGCCAGCAGCCAAGATCAAACCCCGAGCTATGGCTACACCTTC. Its translation: CASSQDQTPSYGYTF.

The chain links TRBV5-1 to TRBJ2-3; a weak D match, TRBD1 (5 bases). The CDR3 has 15 residues. V was clipped by 1 base and J by 0 bases, with 9 bases between them. CDR1 SGHRS and CDR2 YFSETQ come from the germline V gene. In DNA form, the CDR3 reads TGCGCCAGCAGCTTGAAACAGGACAGCACAGATACGCAGTATTTT. This sequence encodes CASSLKQDSTDTQYF.

The chain combines TRBV11-2 with TRBJ2-1; D is possibly TRBD1 (6 bases). The CDR3 is 12 amino acids. CDR1 is SGHAT and CDR2 is FQNNGV in the germline V gene. Deletions cut 4 bases from V and 10 bases from J, with 11 bases between. In nucleotides, the CDR3 is TGTGCCAGCAGCTGGGGGCCGTGGGAGCAGTTCTTC. Amino acids: CASSWGPWEQFF.

This clone has just one count. The J gene is TRBJ2-7, the V gene TRBV25-1; 7 bases are a match to TRBD2. Losses at the gene ends were 5 bases for V and 7 bases for J; bases not matched to a gene: 5. This CDR3 is 12 amino acids long. Germline CDR1 reads MGHDK; CDR2 reads SYGVNS. DNA of the CDR3: TGTGCCAGCAGTCTCGGGGAGGGGGAGCAGTACTTC. It translates to CASSLGEGEQYF.

This chain connects TRBV30 to TRBJ1-1, with no clear D. Trimming took 2 bases from V and 7 from J, leaving 8 bases between them. The CDR3 sequence is 11 residues long. CDR1 GTSNPN and CDR2 SVGIG come from the germline V gene (reference sequence). The CDR3, as DNA: TGTGCCTGGAGTTTTGACAATGAAGCTTTCTTT. Its translation: CAWSFDNEAFF.

The chain couples TRBV7-2 to TRBJ2-7, with 9 bases matching TRBD1. J lost 3 bases, V lost 6 bases, and 6 bases had no gene match. CDR3 size: 14 residues. Germline values: CDR1 SGHTA, CDR2 FQGNSA. CDR3 protein: CASSRQGGNYEQYF. As DNA, the CDR3 is TGTGCCAGCAGTAGACAGGGGGGTAACTACGAGCAGTACTTC.

The J gene is TRBJ2-6, the V gene TRBV15; a possible D gene is TRBD1 (6 bases). Germline CDR1 is LNHNV and CDR2 is YYDKDF (reference sequence). The V end was cut by 8 bases, the J end by 2 bases, with 13 bases between. CDR3 length: 15 amino acids. The CDR3 is CATRTDLTGANVLTF. The CDR3 nucleotides read TGTGCCACCCGGACAGACCTTACTGGGGCCAACGTCCTGACTTTC. Full variable domain (rest looked up from reference TRBV15 and TRBJ2-6): DAMVIQNPRYQVTQFGKPVTLSCSQTLNHNVMYWYQQKSSQAPKLLFHYYDKDFNNEADTPDNFQSRRPNTSFCFLDIRSPGLGDTAMYLCATRTDLTGANVLTFGAGSRLTVL.

V usage is TRBV5-1 and J usage is TRBJ2-1; 8 bases map to TRBD2. J was trimmed by 3 bases and V by 0 bases; bases with no gene match: 5. Germline V gene sequence: CDR1 SGHRS, CDR2 YFSETQ. The CDR3 has 16 residues. CDR3 DNA: TGCGCCAGCAGCTTGGCCGCGACTAGCGTCTACAATGAGCAGTTCTTC. Protein product: CASSLAATSVYNEQFF. The complete variable domain, with remaining parts taken from reference TRBV5-1 and TRBJ2-1, reads KAGVTQTPRYLIKTRGQQVTLSCSPISGHRSVSWYQQTPGQGLQFLFEYFSETQRNKGNFPGRFSGRQFSNSRSEMNVSTLELGDSALYLCASSLAATSVYNEQFFGPGTRLTVL.

The rearrangement links TRBV5-1 to TRBJ2-7; TRBD2 aligns across 9 bases. Germline values: CDR1 SGHRS, CDR2 YFSETQ. The CDR3 consists of 15 residues. With V trimmed by 2 bases and J by 0 bases, 3 bases remained unmatched. CDR3 in DNA: TGCGCCAGCAGCTTTAGCGGGGGCCTCTCCTACGAGCAGTACTTC. This translates into CASSFSGGLSYEQYF.

The CDR3 spells CASSQHGEREQYF. For the CDR3, the DNA is TGTGCCAGCAGCCAACACGGGGAAAGGGAGCAGTACTTC. This chain connects TRBV3-1 (or the pseudogene TRBV3-2) to TRBJ2-7; the D gene is possibly TRBD2 (5 bases). This CDR3 is built from 13 residues. Per the germline V gene, CDR1 is LGHDT and CDR2 is YNNKEL (reference sequence). Trimming cost V 2 bases and J 7 bases, with 12 bases left between them.

This clone showed up many times. The chain couples TRBV11-2 to TRBJ1-1; 8 bases match TRBD1. The V gene end was trimmed by 5 bases and the J gene end by 8 bases; junction bases not matched to a gene: 13. The CDR3 loop spans 15 amino acids. In germline, CDR1 is SGHAT, CDR2 FQNNGV. The chain's CDR3 is CASSPRGTGSSEAFF. CDR3 in DNA: TGTGCCAGCAGCCCGCGAGGGACAGGCTCTTCCGAAGCTTTCTTT.

This sequence joins TRBV20-1 and TRBJ1-2; possibly TRBD1 for D (5 bases). Germline CDR1 DFQATT, CDR2 SNEGSKA (reference sequence). V was cut by 3 bases and J by 8 bases, with 16 bases left in between. The CDR3 runs to 13 residues. The CDR3, as DNA: TGCAGTGCTAGTCGACCTGGGGCAGGGGGCTACACCTTC. Its protein product is CSASRPGAGGYTF.

This chain uses TRBV9 with TRBJ2-1, with 14 bases matching TRBD2. V lost 4 bases and J lost 9; bases outside the gene matches: 9. The length of the CDR3 is 16 residues. Germline assignment: CDR1 SGDLS and CDR2 YYNGEE. DNA of the CDR3: TGTGCCAGCAGCACCCGACTAGCGGGGGGGCCGGGTGAGCAGTTCTTC. It translates to CASSTRLAGGPGEQFF.

The chain combines TRBV11-2 with TRBJ2-5; D not certain. Looked up from germline, CDR1 is SGHAT and CDR2 is FQNNGV. This CDR3 has 15 amino acids. V lost 1 base and J 4 bases, leaving 13 bases between the germline ends. The CDR3 DNA reads as TGTGCCAGCAGCTTAGTCGGGTCGGTAAGAGAGACCCAGTACTTC. Protein sequence: CASSLVGSVRETQYF.

The genes are TRBV29-1 and TRBJ2-7; 9 bases align to TRBD1. Losses at the gene ends were 7 bases for V and 6 bases for J; bases not matched to a gene: 10. CDR3 size: 13 residues. CDR1 SQVTM and CDR2 ANQGSEA come from the germline V gene. CDR3 nucleotides: TGCAGCGCCGGGGGACAGGGCGGCCTCGAGCAGTACTTC. Amino acids: CSAGGQGGLEQYF.

DNA of the CDR3: TGTGCCAGCAGCTTCCCCCGTCAGGGGATGAGTGAAAAACTGTTTTTT. This codes for CASSFPRQGMSEKLFF. V gene TRBV5-6 combines with J gene TRBJ1-4; weak D call: TRBD1 (6 bases). Germline V lookup: CDR1 SGHDT, CDR2 YYEEEE. The CDR3 has 16 amino acids. Trimming removed 2 bases from V and 7 bases from J, with 18 bases in between.

The chain is built from TRBV28 and TRBJ1-1; no reliable D call. The germline V gene has CDR1 MDHEN and CDR2 SYDVKM. This CDR3 has 11 residues. V was cut by 6 bases and J by 8 bases, with 10 bases left in between. CDR3 amino acids: CASSSDGEAFF. CDR3 coding DNA: TGTGCCAGCAGCTCTGACGGGGAAGCTTTCTTT.

V is TRBV5-6 and J is TRBJ1-6; TRBD1 matches at 8 bases. The CDR3 has 15 residues. Per the germline V gene, CDR1 is SGHDT and CDR2 is YYEEEE. J lost 10 bases, V lost 1 base, and 7 bases had no gene match. CDR3 sequence reads: CASSLLDREGSPLHF. The CDR3 bases are TGTGCCAGCAGCTTGCTGGACAGGGAGGGATCACCCCTCCACTTT. The full variable domain, in which reference TRBV5-6 and TRBJ1-6 provide the parts outside the CDR3, is DAGVTQSPTHLIKTRGQQVTLRCSPKSGHDTVSWYQQALGQGPQFIFQYYEEEERQRGNFPDRFSGHQFPNYSSELNVNALLLGDSALYLCASSLLDREGSPLHFGNGTRLTVT.

The V and J genes are TRBV28 and TRBJ1-3; possible D gene TRBD1, 5 bases. This CDR3 is 23 amino acids long. V lost 5 bases, J lost 0 bases, and 35 bases lay in between. CDR1 MDHEN and CDR2 SYDVKM come from the germline V gene. This CDR3 is CASSPPGRRMAVTNSVSGNTIYF. The CDR3 region has the DNA TGTGCCAGCAGTCCCCCAGGGAGGCGTATGGCCGTCACGAATTCAGTCTCTGGAAACACCATATATTTT.

The chain joins TRBV7-9 to TRBJ2-2; 8 positions agree with TRBD1. The germline V gene has CDR1 SEHNR and CDR2 FQNEAQ (reference sequence). Trimming at V came to 1 base and at J to 7 bases, leaving 5 bases not matched to a gene. The CDR3 sequence is 15 residues long. The CDR3 loop reads CASSLGGRGHGELFF. CDR3 DNA: TGTGCCAGCAGCTTAGGTGGCAGGGGGCACGGGGAGCTGTTTTTT.

The rearrangement uses TRBV19 and TRBJ2-3; TRBD2 might be the D (5 bases). The length of the CDR3 is 13 residues. Trimming cost V 3 bases and J 11 bases, with 15 bases left between them. Germline V gives CDR1 LNHDA, CDR2 SQIVND (reference sequence). This CDR3 reads CASSMTEGPKQYF. The CDR3, as DNA: TGTGCCAGTAGTATGACTGAGGGCCCTAAGCAGTATTTT.

V usage is TRBV5-6 and J usage is TRBJ1-2; no firm D call. The CDR3 totals 15 residues. Trimming stripped 3 bases from V and 3 bases from J, with 15 bases between. The germline V gene has CDR1 SGHDT and CDR2 YYEEEE. This chain's CDR3 is CASSSDVYRDYGYTF. CDR3 nucleotides: TGTGCCAGCAGCTCCGATGTGTACCGGGACTATGGCTACACCTTC.

The chain recombines TRBV7-8 with TRBJ2-1; TRBD2 matches 8 bases. The CDR3 extends over 15 amino acids. V trimming: 2 bases; J trimming: 9 bases; junction bases outside the gene matches: 9. Germline values: CDR1 SGHVS, CDR2 FQNEAQ. The CDR3, as DNA: TGTGCCAGCAGCTTATCGGTCGGGGGGGCGATTGAGCAGTTCTTC. Translated, it gives CASSLSVGGAIEQFF.